The 21 T cell receptor beta chains listed next were all sequenced from one sample in a study of T-cell memory formation after mild COVID-19. TCRdb reprocessed the 5' RACE reads via MiXCR and lists one record per CDR3 protein. The sample yields hundreds of thousands of distinct CDR3 sequences, 15% seen once. The material sequenced was PBMCs or a T cell subset sorted from them (not recorded which). Source of these receptors: a man younger than 35 who had mild COVID-19 (a few samples of this study predate the infection). Cell type and time point are not known.

This clonotype occurred many times. The rearrangement uses TRBV11-2 and TRBJ2-1; D is ambiguous. Germline CDR1 SGHAT, CDR2 FQNNGV. Trimming cost V 2 bases and J 9 bases, with 14 bases left between them. The CDR3 runs to 14 residues. The CDR3 region has the DNA TGTGCCAGCAGCTTAACGTCCGGCGTAGGTGAGCAGTTCTTC. It translates to CASSLTSGVGEQFF. The variable domain in full, with the rest retrieved from reference TRBV11-2 and TRBJ2-1, is EAGVAQSPRYKIIEKRQSVAFWCNPISGHATLYWYQQILGQGPKLLIQFQNNGVVDDSQLPKDRFSAERLKGVDSTLKIQPAKLEDSAVYLCASSLTSGVGEQFFGPGTRLTVL.

V gene TRBV12-3 or TRBV12-4 combines with J gene TRBJ2-7, with D possibly being TRBD1 (6 bases). This CDR3 spans 14 amino acids. V was shortened by 8 bases and J by 0 bases, with 14 bases between the two germline ends. The CDR3 here is CASGRTESSYEQYF. CDR3 DNA sequence: TGTGCCAGCGGACGGACAGAGAGCTCCTACGAGCAGTACTTC.

This clonotype was observed a handful of times. This chain links TRBV5-1 with TRBJ1-1; a possible D gene is TRBD1 (6 bases). This CDR3 spans 13 amino acids. The germline CDR1 and CDR2 sequences are SGHRS and YFSETQ. V was pared by 5 bases and J by 1 base, with 9 bases between. CDR3: CASRGAENTEAFF. The DNA of the CDR3 is TGCGCCAGCAGGGGGGCTGAGAACACTGAAGCTTTCTTT.

There are a few counts of this clonotype. This rearrangement joins TRBV29-1 to TRBJ2-2; a possible D gene is TRBD1 (5 bases). This CDR3 is 16 amino acids long. Germline V gene sequence: CDR1 SQVTM, CDR2 ANQGSEA. Trimming left V 5 bases short and J 6 bases short, with 22 bases between. CDR3 residues: CSVRSGPGFSAGELFF. For the CDR3, the DNA is TGCAGCGTTCGCTCTGGCCCAGGGTTTTCGGCCGGGGAGCTGTTTTTT.

The chain employs TRBV7-9 and TRBJ2-5; the D is unclear. Germline CDR1 and CDR2: SEHNR and FQNEAQ (reference sequence). The CDR3 has 13 amino acids. The V gene lost 3 bases and the J gene lost 5 bases, with 10 bases spanning the gap. The CDR3 sequence is CASSLYSGETQYF. The CDR3 coding sequence is TGTGCCAGCAGCTTGTATAGTGGGGAGACCCAGTACTTC.

This clonotype showed up just a few times. The CDR3: CASRGPYNEQFF. CDR3 DNA: TGTGCCAGCAGAGGACCTTACAATGAGCAGTTCTTC. This sequence joins TRBV6-4 and TRBJ2-1; D call uncertain. CDR1 and CDR2 from the germline V gene are MRHNA and SNTAGT. Trimming took off 6 bases at V and 4 bases at J, with 7 bases between the two ends. This CDR3 spans 12 amino acids.

This sequence joins TRBV6-4 and TRBJ2-7, with TRBD2 identical over 8 bases. Trimming cost V 3 bases and J 1 base; bases outside gene matches: 2. CDR1 is MRHNA, CDR2 SNTAGT, per germline. This CDR3 spans 14 amino acids. For the CDR3, the DNA is TGTGCCAGCAGTGAAATAGCGGGGTCCTACGAGCAGTACTTC. Its protein is CASSEIAGSYEQYF.

This clonotype was seen many times. This sequence joins TRBV12-3 or TRBV12-4 and TRBJ1-2, with TRBD1 matching 7 bases. This CDR3 has 16 amino acids. The V segment lost 5 bases and the J segment 4 bases; nucleotides outside the gene matches: 13. This CDR3 is CASSTRSGGMGYGYTF. The DNA for the CDR3 is TGTGCCAGCAGTACCCGGTCAGGGGGAATGGGCTATGGCTACACCTTC.

This clonotype was observed a handful of times. This rearrangement joins TRBV15 to TRBJ1-1, with 7 bases matching TRBD1. The length of the CDR3 is 13 residues. Trimming at V came to 6 bases and at J to 6 bases, leaving 7 bases not matched to a gene. Germline CDR1 LNHNV, CDR2 YYDKDF (reference sequence). CDR3 sequence: CATRFRGGAEAFF. The DNA for the CDR3 is TGTGCCACCAGATTCAGGGGGGGAGCTGAAGCTTTCTTT.

V is TRBV4-3 and J is TRBJ2-1; D remains unclear. CDR1 is LGHNA, CDR2 YSLEER, per germline. CDR3 length equals 14 residues. The V and J ends lost 1 base and 3 bases respectively, with 7 bases between them. CDR3 sequence: CASSQVPFYNEQFF. In DNA form, the CDR3 reads TGCGCCAGCAGCCAAGTTCCCTTCTACAATGAGCAGTTCTTC.

The genes are TRBV2 and TRBJ2-3; D perhaps matches TRBD1 (5 bases). The V end was cut by 6 bases, the J end by 2 bases, with 12 bases between. Germline lookup yields CDR1 SNHLY and CDR2 FYNNEI. There are 14 residues in the CDR3. CDR3: CASSLTAATDTQYF. The CDR3 DNA reads as TGTGCCAGCAGCTTGACAGCAGCCACAGATACGCAGTATTTT.

This chain's CDR3 is CASSARQSGELFF. The CDR3 DNA is TGTGCCAGCAGCGCAAGACAGAGCGGGGAGCTGTTTTTT. The chain links TRBV7-2 to TRBJ2-2; D may be TRBD1 (5 bases). Trimming left V 5 bases short and J 7 bases short, with 11 bases between. The CDR3 totals 13 residues. The germline V gene has CDR1 SGHTA and CDR2 FQGNSA.

This chain joins TRBV6-2 or TRBV6-3 and TRBJ2-3; 9 nucleotides align to TRBD2. This CDR3 region has 14 residues. Germline V CDR1 and CDR2: MNHEY, SVGEGT. The V and J ends lost 10 bases and 6 bases, in that order; junction bases with no gene match: 11. In nucleotides, the CDR3 is TGTGCCACCTCCGGGACTAGCCGCGAGGATACGCAGTATTTT. Amino acids: CATSGTSREDTQYF.

This clonotype was seen once. The rearrangement uses TRBV12-3 or TRBV12-4 and TRBJ2-5; 10 positions agree with TRBD1. V trimming: 5 bases; J trimming: 6 bases; junction bases outside the gene matches: 9. This CDR3 spans 15 amino acids. The CDR3 DNA is TGTGCCAGCAGTGCGCCGGGACAGGGGATGAAGACCCAGTACTTC. Translated, it gives CASSAPGQGMKTQYF.

This CDR3 is CAISLSRISTGELFF. The CDR3 bases are TGTGCCATCAGTCTGTCACGAATATCCACCGGGGAGCTGTTTTTT. V gene TRBV10-3 combines with J gene TRBJ2-2; D unclear. V gave up 5 bases and J gave up 4 bases, with 14 bases separating them. This CDR3 has 15 amino acids. Germline V CDR1 and CDR2: ENHRY, SYGVKD.

The chain has TRBV4-3 and TRBJ1-1; no definite D call. The CDR3 extends over 15 amino acids. V was trimmed by 1 base and J by 0 bases, leaving 9 bases between them. Germline CDR1 LGHNA, CDR2 YSLEER. DNA for the CDR3: TGCGCCAGCAGCCAAGGCGTGGGCATGAACACTGAAGCTTTCTTT. Protein: CASSQGVGMNTEAFF.

The chain is built from TRBV4-1 and TRBJ1-6, with a possible D match to TRBD1 (5 bases). CDR1 is MGHRA, CDR2 YSYEKL, per germline. The CDR3 is 13 amino acids. Between the trimmed V and J ends, which lost 3 bases and 10 bases, there was a span of 10 bases. Written as DNA, the CDR3 is TGCGCCAGCAGCCAGCAGGGATGGTCACCCCTCCACTTT. Its protein is CASSQQGWSPLHF.

This sequence joins TRBV28 and TRBJ1-1; the D gene is possibly TRBD1 (5 bases). V was pared by 7 bases and J by 7 bases, with 13 bases between. The CDR3 totals 12 residues. The germline V gene encodes CDR1 MDHEN and CDR2 SYDVKM. Here the CDR3 reads CASTLEGNEAFF. CDR3 nucleotides: TGTGCCAGCACCCTGGAGGGGAATGAAGCTTTCTTT. Combining the CDR3 with reference TRBV28 and TRBJ1-1 gives the whole variable domain DVKVTQSSRYLVKRTGEKVFLECVQDMDHENMFWYRQDPGLGLRLIYFSYDVKMKEKGDIPEGYSVSREKKERFSLILESASTNQTSMYLCASTLEGNEAFFGQGTRLTVV.

This chain uses TRBV27 with TRBJ2-3; D may match TRBD1 or TRBD2 (5 bases each). V was trimmed by 5 bases and J by 4 bases, leaving 19 bases between them. The germline V gene encodes CDR1 MNHEY and CDR2 SMNVEV (reference sequence). The CDR3 runs to 16 residues. The CDR3 DNA follows: TGTGCCAGCAGTCCAGAGGGGACCCCGAACGCAGATACGCAGTATTTT. Its protein is CASSPEGTPNADTQYF.

V is TRBV3-1 and J is TRBJ2-7; TRBD1 matches at 7 bases. Losses at the gene ends were 4 bases for V and 2 bases for J; bases not matched to a gene: 5. The CDR3 runs 14 residues. Looked up from germline, CDR1 is LGHDT and CDR2 is YNNKEL (reference sequence). Here the CDR3 reads CASSPQGWAYEQYF. The CDR3 DNA sequence: TGTGCCAGCAGCCCACAGGGGTGGGCCTACGAGCAGTACTTC.

This clonotype was seen repeatedly, ten times or more. The gene calls are TRBV9 and TRBJ2-2, with D perhaps TRBD1 or TRBD2 (7 bases each). V was shortened by 3 bases and J by 6 bases, with 18 bases between the two germline ends. The CDR3 has 16 amino acids. The V gene's germline CDR1 is SGDLS and CDR2 YYNGEE. In DNA form, the CDR3 reads TGTGCCAGCAGCGCCACTACAGGGGAGGGCCCCGGGGAGCTGTTTTTT. Translating gives CASSATTGEGPGELFF.